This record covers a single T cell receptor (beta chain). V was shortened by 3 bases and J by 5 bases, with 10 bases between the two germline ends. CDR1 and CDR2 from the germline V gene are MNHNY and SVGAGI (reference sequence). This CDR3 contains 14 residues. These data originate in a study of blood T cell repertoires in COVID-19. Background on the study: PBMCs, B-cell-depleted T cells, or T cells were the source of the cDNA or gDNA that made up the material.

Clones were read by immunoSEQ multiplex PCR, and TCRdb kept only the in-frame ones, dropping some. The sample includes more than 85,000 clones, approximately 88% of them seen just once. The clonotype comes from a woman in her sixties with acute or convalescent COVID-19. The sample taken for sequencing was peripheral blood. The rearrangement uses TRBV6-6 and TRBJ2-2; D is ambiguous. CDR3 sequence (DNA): TGTGCCAGCAGTTATGGCGGAATAACCGGGGAGCTGTTTTTT. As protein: CASSYGGITGELFF.